This T cell receptor beta chain was captured in a study of human T cells and chemical hapten exposure. In TCRdb, the RACE reads were re-called with MiXCR into one record per CDR3 protein. Altogether 100,000 or so distinct CDR3 sequences are present, over 9.5% being singletons, with the ten largest covering around 2.3%. Time point in this sample: patch test 1, 2 weeks after DPC sensitization. Treatment here: therapeutic diphenylcyclopropenone sensitization with weekly scalp DPC. The length of the CDR3 is 16 residues. The V and J ends lost 1 base and 2 bases, in that order; junction bases with no gene match: 6. Germline loops: CDR1 KGHDR, CDR2 SFDVKD.

This receptor was identified in a man aged 40-55 years with alopecia areata. Some clones in this sample may be carry-over from other donors' samples. The chain has TRBV24-1 and TRBJ2-7; 8 nucleotides line up with TRBD1. The specimen comprised whole blood, sampled in connection with sensitization to the hapten diphenylcyclopropenone (DPC). CDR3 sequence (DNA): TGTGCCACCAGTGATTTTCGGGACAGGTTAACCTACGAGCAGTACGTC. This translates into CATSDFRDRLTYEQYV.